Detailed here is one T cell receptor (beta chain). CDR1 is DFQATT and CDR2 is SNEGSKA in the germline V gene (reference sequence). The CDR3 has 11 amino acids. Trimming stripped 3 bases from V and 3 bases from J, with 5 bases between. These data belong to a study of OX40 agonist ivuxolimab in advanced cancers. Data came from immunoSEQ multiplex PCR; TCRdb stores just in-frame clones and leaves some out. The table has approximately 69,000 clones, about 79% seen once. The chain joins TRBV20-1 to TRBJ1-1; D call uncertain. The sequence was collected from an adult with an advanced solid tumor such as melanoma, head and neck, liver or kidney cancer. The source was CD4+ or CD8+ T cells sorted from blood, collected in a trial of the OX40 agonist ivuxolimab. CDR3 in amino acids: CSASGDTEAFF. CDR3 sequence (DNA): TGCAGTGCTAGCGGGGACACTGAAGCTTTCTTT.